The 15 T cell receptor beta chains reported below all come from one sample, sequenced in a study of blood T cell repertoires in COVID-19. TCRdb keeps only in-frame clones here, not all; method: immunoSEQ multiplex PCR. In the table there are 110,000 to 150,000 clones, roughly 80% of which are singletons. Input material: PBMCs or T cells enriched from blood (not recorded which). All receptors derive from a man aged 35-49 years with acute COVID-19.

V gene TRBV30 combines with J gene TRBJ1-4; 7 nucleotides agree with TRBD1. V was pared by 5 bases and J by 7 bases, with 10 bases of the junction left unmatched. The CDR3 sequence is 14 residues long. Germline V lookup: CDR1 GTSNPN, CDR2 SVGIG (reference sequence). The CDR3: CAWGQAPSSEKLFF. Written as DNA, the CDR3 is TGTGCCTGGGGACAGGCCCCTTCAAGTGAAAAACTGTTTTTT.

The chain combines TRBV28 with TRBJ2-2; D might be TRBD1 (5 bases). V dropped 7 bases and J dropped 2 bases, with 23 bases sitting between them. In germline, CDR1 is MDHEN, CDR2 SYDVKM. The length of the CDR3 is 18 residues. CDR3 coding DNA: TGTGCCAGCAAGACAAGGAGTCTTGTCGACAGAAACACCGGGGAGCTGTTTTTT. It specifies CASKTRSLVDRNTGELFF.

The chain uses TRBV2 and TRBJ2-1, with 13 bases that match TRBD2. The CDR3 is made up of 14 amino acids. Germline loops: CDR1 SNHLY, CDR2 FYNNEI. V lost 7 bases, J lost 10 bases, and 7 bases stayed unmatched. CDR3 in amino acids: CASNGLAGVWEQFF. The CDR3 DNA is TGTGCCAGCAATGGACTAGCGGGAGTTTGGGAGCAGTTCTTC.

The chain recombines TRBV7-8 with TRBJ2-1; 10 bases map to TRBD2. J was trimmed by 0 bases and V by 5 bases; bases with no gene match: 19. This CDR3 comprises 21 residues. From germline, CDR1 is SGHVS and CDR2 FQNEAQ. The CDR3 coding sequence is TGTGCCAGCAGCGGCGGGGCGGAAAGGACTAGCGGAATGTCCTCCTACAATGAGCAGTTCTTC. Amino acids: CASSGGAERTSGMSSYNEQFF. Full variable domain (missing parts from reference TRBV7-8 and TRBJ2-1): GAGVSQSPRYKVAKRGQDVALRCDPISGHVSLFWYQQALGQGPEFLTYFQNEAQLDKSGLPSDRFFAERPEGSVSTLKIQRTQQEDSAVYLCASSGGAERTSGMSSYNEQFFGPGTRLTVL.

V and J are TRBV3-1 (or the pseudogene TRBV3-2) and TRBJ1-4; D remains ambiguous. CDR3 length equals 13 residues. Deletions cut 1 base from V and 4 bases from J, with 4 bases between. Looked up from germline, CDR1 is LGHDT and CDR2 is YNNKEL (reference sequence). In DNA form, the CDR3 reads TGTGCCAGCAGCCAAGGGCTTAATGAAAAACTGTTTTTT. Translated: CASSQGLNEKLFF.

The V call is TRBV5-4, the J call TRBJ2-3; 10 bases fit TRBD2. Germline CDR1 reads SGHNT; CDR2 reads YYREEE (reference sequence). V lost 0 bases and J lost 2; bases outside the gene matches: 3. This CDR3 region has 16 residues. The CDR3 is CASSLVAGGDTDTQYF. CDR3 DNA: TGTGCCAGCAGCTTGGTAGCGGGGGGTGACACAGATACGCAGTATTTT.

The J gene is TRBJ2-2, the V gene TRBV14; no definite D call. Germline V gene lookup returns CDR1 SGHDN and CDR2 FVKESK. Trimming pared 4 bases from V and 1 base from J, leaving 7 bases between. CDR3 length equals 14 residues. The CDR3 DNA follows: TGTGCCAGCAGCCTCGGTCGGAACACCGGGGAGCTGTTTTTT. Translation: CASSLGRNTGELFF.

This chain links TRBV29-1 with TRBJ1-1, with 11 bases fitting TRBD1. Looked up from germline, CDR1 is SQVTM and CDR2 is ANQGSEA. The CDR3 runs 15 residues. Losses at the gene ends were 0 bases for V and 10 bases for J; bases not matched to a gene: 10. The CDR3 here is CSVEDRTGGNQGAFF. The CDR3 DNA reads TGCAGCGTTGAAGACAGGACAGGGGGCAACCAGGGAGCTTTCTTT.

The CDR3 DNA sequence: TGCAGCGGGCCTGACAGTTTCAATCAGCCCCAGCATTTT. Translation: CSGPDSFNQPQHF. The J gene is TRBJ1-5, the V gene TRBV29-1, with a possible D match to TRBD1 (5 bases). The CDR3 runs 13 residues. V shed 7 bases and J shed 3 bases, with 13 bases lying between them. CDR1 SQVTM and CDR2 ANQGSEA come from the germline V gene.

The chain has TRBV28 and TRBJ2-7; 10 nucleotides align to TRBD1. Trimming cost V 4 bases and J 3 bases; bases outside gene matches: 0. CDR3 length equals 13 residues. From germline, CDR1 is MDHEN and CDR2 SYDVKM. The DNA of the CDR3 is TGTGCCAGCAGTTGGACAGGGGGCTACGAGCAGTACTTC. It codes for CASSWTGGYEQYF.

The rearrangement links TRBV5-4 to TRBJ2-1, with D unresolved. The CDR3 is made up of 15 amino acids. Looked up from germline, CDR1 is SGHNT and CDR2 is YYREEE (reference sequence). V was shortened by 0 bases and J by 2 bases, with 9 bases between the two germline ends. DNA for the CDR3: TGTGCCAGCAGCTTGGATGCGGCAACCTACAATGAGCAGTTCTTC. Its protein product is CASSLDAATYNEQFF.

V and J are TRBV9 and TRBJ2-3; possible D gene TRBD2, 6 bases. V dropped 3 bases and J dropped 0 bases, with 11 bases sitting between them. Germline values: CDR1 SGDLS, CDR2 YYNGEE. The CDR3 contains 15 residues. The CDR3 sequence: CASSALRDSTDTQYF. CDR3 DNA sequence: TGTGCCAGCAGCGCCCTGCGGGATAGCACAGATACGCAGTATTTT. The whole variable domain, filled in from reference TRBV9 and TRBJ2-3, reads DSGVTQTPKHLITATGQRVTLRCSPRSGDLSVYWYQQSLDQGLQFLIQYYNGEERAKGNILERFSAQQFPDLHSELNLSSLELGDSALYFCASSALRDSTDTQYFGPGTRLTVL.

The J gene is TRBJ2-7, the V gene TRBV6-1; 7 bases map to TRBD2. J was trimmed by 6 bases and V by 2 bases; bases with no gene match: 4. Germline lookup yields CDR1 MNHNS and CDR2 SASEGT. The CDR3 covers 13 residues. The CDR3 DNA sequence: TGTGCCAGCAGTGAATCACCGGGGGGCGAGCAGTACTTC. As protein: CASSESPGGEQYF.

The CDR3 sequence is CASSWNRDTEAFF. The CDR3 nucleotides are TGCGCCAGCAGCTGGAACAGGGACACTGAAGCTTTCTTT. The chain couples TRBV5-1 to TRBJ1-1, with D perhaps matching TRBD1 (6 bases). CDR1 and CDR2 from the germline V gene are SGHRS and YFSETQ. This CDR3 has 13 amino acids. The V gene lost 3 bases and the J gene lost 3 bases, with 9 bases spanning the gap.

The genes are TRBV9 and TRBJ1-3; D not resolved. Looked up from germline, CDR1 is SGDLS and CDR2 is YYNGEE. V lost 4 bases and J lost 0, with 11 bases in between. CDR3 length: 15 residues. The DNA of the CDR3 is TGTGCCAGCAGCCAAATCTCGAGCTCTGGAAACACCATATATTTT. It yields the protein CASSQISSSGNTIYF. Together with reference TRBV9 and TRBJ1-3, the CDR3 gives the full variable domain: DSGVTQTPKHLITATGQRVTLRCSPRSGDLSVYWYQQSLDQGLQFLIQYYNGEERAKGNILERFSAQQFPDLHSELNLSSLELGDSALYFCASSQISSSGNTIYFGEGSWLTVV.